A single TCR beta chain is shown here with its context. This sample is drawn from a study of blood T cell repertoires in COVID-19. Across the study: COVID-19 samples, acute and convalescent, were from the United States, Italy and Spain.

Data came from immunoSEQ multiplex PCR; TCRdb stores just in-frame clones and leaves some out. This sample yields about 26,000 clones, of which 80% to 95% are seen a single time; just over 2% belongs to the top ten. CDR3 length: 12 residues. Germline lookup yields CDR1 SGHNT and CDR2 YYREEE (reference sequence). V was trimmed by 3 bases and J by 5 bases, leaving 9 bases between them. The clonotype originates from a human donor in a cohort sampled during active COVID-19. What was sequenced was peripheral blood. The V and J genes are TRBV5-4 and TRBJ2-7; a weak D match, TRBD2 (6 bases). The CDR3 sequence: CASSSPGDEQYF. In DNA form, the CDR3 reads TGTGCCAGCAGCTCACCGGGGGACGAGCAGTACTTC.